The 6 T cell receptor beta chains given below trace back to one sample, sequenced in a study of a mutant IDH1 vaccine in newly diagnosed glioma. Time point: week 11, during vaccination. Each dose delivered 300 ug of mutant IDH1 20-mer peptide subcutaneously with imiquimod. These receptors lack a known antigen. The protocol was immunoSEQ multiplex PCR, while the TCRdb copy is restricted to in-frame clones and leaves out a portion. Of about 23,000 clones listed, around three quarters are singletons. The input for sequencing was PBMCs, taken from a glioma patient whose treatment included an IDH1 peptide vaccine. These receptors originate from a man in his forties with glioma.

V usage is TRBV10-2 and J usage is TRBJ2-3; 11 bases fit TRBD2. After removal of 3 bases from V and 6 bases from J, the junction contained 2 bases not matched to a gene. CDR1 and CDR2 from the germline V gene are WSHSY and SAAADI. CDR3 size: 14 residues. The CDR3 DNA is TGCGCCAGCAGTGATGGGACTAGCGGTGATACGCAGTATTTT. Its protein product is CASSDGTSGDTQYF.

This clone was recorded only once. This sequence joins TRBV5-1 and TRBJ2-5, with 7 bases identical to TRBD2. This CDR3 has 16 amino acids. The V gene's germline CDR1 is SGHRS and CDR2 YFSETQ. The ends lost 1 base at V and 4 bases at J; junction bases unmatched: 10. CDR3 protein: CASSLRTGGKGETQYF. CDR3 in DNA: TGCGCCAGCAGCTTGAGGACGGGAGGCAAAGGAGAGACCCAGTACTTC. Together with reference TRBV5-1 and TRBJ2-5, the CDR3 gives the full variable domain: KAGVTQTPRYLIKTRGQQVTLSCSPISGHRSVSWYQQTPGQGLQFLFEYFSETQRNKGNFPGRFSGRQFSNSRSEMNVSTLELGDSALYLCASSLRTGGKGETQYFGPGTRLLVL.

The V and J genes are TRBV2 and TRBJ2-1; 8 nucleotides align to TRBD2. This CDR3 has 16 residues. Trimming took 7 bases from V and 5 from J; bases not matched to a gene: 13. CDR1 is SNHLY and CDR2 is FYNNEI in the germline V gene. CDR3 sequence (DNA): TGTGCCAGCACGGGGTTAGGCGGGAGGACCAACAATGAGCAGTTCTTC. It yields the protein CASTGLGGRTNNEQFF.

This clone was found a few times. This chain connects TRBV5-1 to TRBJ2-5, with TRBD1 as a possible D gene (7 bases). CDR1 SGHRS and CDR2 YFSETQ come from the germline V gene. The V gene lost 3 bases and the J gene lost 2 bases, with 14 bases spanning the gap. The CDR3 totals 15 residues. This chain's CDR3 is CASSSRGTAQETQYF. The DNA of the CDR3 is TGCGCCAGCAGCTCACGCGGGACAGCGCAAGAGACCCAGTACTTC.

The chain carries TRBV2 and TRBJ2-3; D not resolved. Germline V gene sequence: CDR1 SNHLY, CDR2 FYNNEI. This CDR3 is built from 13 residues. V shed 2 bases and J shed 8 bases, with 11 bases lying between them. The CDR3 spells CASSEPFYTTQYF. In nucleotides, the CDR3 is TGTGCCAGCAGTGAACCCTTTTATACTACGCAGTATTTT. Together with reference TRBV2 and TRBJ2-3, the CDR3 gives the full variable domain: EPEVTQTPSHQVTQMGQEVILRCVPISNHLYFYWYRQILGQKVEFLVSFYNNEISEKSEIFDDQFSVERPDGSNFTLKIRSTKLEDSAMYFCASSEPFYTTQYFGPGTRLTVL.

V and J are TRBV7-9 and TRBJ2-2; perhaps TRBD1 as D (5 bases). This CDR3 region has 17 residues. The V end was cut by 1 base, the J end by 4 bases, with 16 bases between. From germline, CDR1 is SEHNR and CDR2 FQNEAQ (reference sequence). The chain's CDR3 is CASSLERGTVVTGELFF. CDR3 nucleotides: TGTGCCAGCAGCTTAGAAAGGGGAACTGTCGTCACCGGGGAGCTGTTTTTT.